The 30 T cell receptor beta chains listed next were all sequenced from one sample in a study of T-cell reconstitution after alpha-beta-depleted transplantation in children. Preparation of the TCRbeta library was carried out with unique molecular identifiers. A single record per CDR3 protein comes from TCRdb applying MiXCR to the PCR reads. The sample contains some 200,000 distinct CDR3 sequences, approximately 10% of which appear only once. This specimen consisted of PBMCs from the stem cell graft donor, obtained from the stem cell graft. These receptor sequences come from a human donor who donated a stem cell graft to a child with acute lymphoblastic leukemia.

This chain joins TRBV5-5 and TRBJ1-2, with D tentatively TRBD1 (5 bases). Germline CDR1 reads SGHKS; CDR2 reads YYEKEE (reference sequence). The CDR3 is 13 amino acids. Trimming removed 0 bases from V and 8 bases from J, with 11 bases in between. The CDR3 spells CASSLATGGGYTF. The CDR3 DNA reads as TGTGCCAGCAGCTTGGCAACCGGGGGGGGCTACACCTTC.

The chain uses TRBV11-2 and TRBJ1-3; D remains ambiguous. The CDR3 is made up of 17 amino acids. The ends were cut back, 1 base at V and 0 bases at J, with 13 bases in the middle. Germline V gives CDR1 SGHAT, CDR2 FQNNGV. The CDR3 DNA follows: TGTGCCAGCAGCTTAGGGCGCGGGAGAGACTCTGGAAACACCATATATTTT. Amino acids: CASSLGRGRDSGNTIYF.

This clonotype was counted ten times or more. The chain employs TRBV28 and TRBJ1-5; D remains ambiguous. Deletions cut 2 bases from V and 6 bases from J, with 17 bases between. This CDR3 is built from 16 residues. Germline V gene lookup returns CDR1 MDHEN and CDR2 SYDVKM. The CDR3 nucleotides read TGTGCCAGCAGTTTAACGGGTGGGTCCGGCGGTCAGCCCCAGCATTTT. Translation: CASSLTGGSGGQPQHF.

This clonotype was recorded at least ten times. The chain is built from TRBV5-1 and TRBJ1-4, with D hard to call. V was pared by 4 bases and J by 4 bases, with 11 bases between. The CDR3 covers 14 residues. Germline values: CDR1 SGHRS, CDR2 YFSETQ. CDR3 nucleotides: TGCGCCAGCAGCCCCCCGGAGGGTAATGAAAAACTGTTTTTT. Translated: CASSPPEGNEKLFF.

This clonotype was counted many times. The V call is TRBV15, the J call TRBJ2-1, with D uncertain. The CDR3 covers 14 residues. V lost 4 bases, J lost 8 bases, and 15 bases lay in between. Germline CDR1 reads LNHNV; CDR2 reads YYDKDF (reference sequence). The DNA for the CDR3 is TGTGCCACCAGCATGGACCGACATTTGGATGAGCAGTTCTTC. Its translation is CATSMDRHLDEQFF.

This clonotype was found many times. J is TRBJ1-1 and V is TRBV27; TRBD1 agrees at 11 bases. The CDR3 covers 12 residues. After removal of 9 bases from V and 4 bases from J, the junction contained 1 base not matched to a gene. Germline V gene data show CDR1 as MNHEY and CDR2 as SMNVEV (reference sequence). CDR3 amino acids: CASGTGGTEAFF. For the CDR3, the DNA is TGTGCCAGTGGGACAGGGGGCACTGAAGCTTTCTTT.

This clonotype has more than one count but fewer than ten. The CDR3 region is CASSNQGGLRNQPQHF. The CDR3 region has the DNA TGTGCCAGCAGCAACCAAGGGGGGCTCCGCAATCAGCCCCAGCATTTT. The chain is built from TRBV7-9 and TRBJ1-5; possible D gene TRBD1, 6 bases. This CDR3 spans 16 amino acids. V was cut by 5 bases and J by 2 bases, with 16 bases left in between. Germline-derived CDR1 and CDR2 are SEHNR and FQNEAQ (reference sequence).

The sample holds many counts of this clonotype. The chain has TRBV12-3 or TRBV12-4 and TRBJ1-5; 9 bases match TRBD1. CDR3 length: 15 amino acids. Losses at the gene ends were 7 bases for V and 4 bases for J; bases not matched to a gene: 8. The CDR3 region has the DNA TGTGCCAGCACCCGGGGACAGGGTAAAAATCAGCCCCAGCATTTT. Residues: CASTRGQGKNQPQHF.

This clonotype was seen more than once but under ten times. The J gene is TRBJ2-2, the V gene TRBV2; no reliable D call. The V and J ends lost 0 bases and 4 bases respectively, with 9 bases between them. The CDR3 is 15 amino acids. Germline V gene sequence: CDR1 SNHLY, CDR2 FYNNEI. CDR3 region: CASSEALQATGELFF. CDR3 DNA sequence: TGTGCCAGCAGTGAAGCGCTTCAGGCCACCGGGGAGCTGTTTTTT.

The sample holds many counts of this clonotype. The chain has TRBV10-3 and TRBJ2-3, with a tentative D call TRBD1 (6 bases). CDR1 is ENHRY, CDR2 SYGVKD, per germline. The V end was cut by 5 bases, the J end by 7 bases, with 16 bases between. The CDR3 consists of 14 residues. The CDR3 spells CAISLSGQPNTQYF. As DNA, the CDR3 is TGTGCCATCAGTCTTTCTGGACAGCCCAATACGCAGTATTTT.

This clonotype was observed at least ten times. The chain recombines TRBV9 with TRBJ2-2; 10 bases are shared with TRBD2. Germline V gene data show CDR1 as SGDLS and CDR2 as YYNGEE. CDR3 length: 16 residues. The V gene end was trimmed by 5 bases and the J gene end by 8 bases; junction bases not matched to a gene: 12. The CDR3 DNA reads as TGTGCCAGCAGGCCAAGTCTAGCGGGGGAGTTGGGGGAGCTGTTTTTT. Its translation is CASRPSLAGELGELFF.

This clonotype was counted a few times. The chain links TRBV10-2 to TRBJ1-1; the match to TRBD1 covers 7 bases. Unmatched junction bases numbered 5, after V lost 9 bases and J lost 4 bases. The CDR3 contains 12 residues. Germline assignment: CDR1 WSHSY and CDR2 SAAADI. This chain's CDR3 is CASNDRATEAFF. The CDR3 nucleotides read TGCGCCAGTAACGACAGGGCCACTGAAGCTTTCTTT.

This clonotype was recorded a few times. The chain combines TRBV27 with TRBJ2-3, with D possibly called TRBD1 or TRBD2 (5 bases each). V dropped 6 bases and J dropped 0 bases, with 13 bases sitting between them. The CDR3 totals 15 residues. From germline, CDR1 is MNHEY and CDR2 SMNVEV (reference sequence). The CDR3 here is CASSPGRTSTDTQYF. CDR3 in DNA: TGTGCCAGCAGCCCGGGACGGACTAGCACAGATACGCAGTATTTT.

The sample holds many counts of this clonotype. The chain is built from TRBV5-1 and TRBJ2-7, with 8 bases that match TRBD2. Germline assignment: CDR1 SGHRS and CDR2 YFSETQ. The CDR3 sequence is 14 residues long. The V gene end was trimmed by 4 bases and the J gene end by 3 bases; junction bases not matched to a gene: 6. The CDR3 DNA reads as TGCGCCAGCAGCGGGATAGCGGGGATCTACGAGCAGTACTTC. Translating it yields CASSGIAGIYEQYF. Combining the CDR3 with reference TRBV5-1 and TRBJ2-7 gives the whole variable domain KAGVTQTPRYLIKTRGQQVTLSCSPISGHRSVSWYQQTPGQGLQFLFEYFSETQRNKGNFPGRFSGRQFSNSRSEMNVSTLELGDSALYLCASSGIAGIYEQYFGPGTRLTVT.

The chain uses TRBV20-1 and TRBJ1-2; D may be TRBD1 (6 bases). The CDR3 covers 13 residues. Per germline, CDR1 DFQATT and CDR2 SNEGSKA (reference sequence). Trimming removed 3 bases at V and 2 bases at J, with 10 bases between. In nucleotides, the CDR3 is TGCAGTGCTAGTGGGGGGCCCAACTATGGCTACACCTTC. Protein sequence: CSASGGPNYGYTF.

The CDR3 region has the DNA TGTGCCAGCAGCTTAGCCGGGTGGGGCTCCGGGGAGCTGTTTTTT. It encodes CASSLAGWGSGELFF. The chain links TRBV11-2 to TRBJ2-2, with D tentatively TRBD1 (5 bases). This CDR3 spans 15 amino acids. Germline CDR1 reads SGHAT; CDR2 reads FQNNGV. Trimming removed 1 base from V and 6 bases from J, with 12 bases in between.

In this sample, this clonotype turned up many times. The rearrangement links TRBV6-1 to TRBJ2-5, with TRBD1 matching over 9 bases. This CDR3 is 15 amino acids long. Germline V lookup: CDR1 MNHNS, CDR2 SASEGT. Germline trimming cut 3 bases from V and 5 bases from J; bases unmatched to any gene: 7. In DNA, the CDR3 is TGTGCCAGCAGTGACGGGACAGGGAGTACGGAGACCCAGTACTTC. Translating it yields CASSDGTGSTETQYF.

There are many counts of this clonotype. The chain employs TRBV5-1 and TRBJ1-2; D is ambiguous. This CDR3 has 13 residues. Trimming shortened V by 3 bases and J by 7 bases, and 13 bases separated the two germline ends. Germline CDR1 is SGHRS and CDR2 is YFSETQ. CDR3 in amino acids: CASSWKKEGGYTF. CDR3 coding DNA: TGCGCCAGCAGCTGGAAAAAGGAGGGTGGCTACACCTTC.

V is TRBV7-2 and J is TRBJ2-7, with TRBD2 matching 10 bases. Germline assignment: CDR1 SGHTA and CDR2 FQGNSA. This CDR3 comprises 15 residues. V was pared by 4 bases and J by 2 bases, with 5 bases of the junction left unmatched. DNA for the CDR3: TGTGCCAGCAGCTCTAGCGGGGGCCTCCCCTACGAGCAGTACTTC. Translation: CASSSSGGLPYEQYF. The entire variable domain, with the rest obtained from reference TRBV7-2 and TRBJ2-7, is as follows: GAGVSQSPSNKVTEKGKDVELRCDPISGHTALYWYRQSLGQGLEFLIYFQGNSAPDKSGLPSDRFSAERTGGSVSTLTIQRTQQEDSAVYLCASSSSGGLPYEQYFGPGTRLTVT.

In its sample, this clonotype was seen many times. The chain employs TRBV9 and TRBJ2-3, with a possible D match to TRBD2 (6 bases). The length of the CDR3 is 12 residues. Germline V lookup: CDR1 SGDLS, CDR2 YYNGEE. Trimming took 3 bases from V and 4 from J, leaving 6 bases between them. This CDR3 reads CASSGLADTQYF. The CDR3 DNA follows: TGTGCCAGCAGCGGACTAGCAGATACGCAGTATTTT.

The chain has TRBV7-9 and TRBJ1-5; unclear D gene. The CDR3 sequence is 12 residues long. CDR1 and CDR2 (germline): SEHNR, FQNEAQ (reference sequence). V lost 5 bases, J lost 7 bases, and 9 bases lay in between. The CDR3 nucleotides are TGTGCCAGCAGCCAACCCGGGCAGCCCCAGCATTTT. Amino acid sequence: CASSQPGQPQHF.

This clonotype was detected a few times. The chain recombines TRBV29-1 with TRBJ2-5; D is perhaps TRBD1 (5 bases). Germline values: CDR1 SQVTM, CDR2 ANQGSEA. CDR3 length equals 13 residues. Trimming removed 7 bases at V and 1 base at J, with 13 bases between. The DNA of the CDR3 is TGCAGCGCATTAAGGGGAAGCCAAGAGACCCAGTACTTC. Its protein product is CSALRGSQETQYF.

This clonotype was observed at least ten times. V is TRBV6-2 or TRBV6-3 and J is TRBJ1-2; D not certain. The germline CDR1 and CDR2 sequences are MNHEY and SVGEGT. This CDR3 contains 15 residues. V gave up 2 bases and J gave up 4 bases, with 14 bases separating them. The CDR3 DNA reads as TGTGCCAGCAGTTACGGTGTCGCGAGACCCTATGGCTACACCTTC. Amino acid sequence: CASSYGVARPYGYTF.

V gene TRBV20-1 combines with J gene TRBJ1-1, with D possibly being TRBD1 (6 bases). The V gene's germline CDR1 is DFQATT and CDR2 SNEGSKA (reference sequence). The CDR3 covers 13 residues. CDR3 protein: CRLSGGHEAEAFF. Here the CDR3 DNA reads TGCAGGCTCAGCGGGGGGCACGAGGCTGAAGCTTTCTTT.

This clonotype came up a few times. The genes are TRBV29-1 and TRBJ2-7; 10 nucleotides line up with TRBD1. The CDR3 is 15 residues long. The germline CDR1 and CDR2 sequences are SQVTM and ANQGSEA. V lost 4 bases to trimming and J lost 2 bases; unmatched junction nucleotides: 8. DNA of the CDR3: TGCAGCGTTGTAGACCGGGACAGGGGTACCTACGAGCAGTACTTC. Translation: CSVVDRDRGTYEQYF.

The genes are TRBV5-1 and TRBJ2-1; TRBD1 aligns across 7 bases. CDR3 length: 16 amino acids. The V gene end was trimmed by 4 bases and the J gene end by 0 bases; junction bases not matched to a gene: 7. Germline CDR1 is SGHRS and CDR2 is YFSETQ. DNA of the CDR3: TGCGCCAGCAGCCGAGGGACAGACGGCTCCTACAATGAGCAGTTCTTC. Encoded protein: CASSRGTDGSYNEQFF.

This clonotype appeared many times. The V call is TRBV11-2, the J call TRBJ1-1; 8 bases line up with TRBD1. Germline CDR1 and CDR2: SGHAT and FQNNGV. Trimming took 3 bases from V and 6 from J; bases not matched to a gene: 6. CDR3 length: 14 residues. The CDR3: CASSLDPGGSEAFF. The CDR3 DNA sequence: TGTGCCAGCAGCTTGGACCCAGGGGGCTCTGAAGCTTTCTTT.

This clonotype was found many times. CDR3 loop: CASRGGSTDTQYF. CDR3 DNA: TGTGCCAGCAGGGGGGGAAGCACAGATACGCAGTATTTT. The chain has TRBV6-5 and TRBJ2-3, with D perhaps matching TRBD2 (6 bases). The V end lost 6 bases, the J end lost 0 bases, and 7 bases lay between the germline ends. Per the germline V gene, CDR1 is MNHEY and CDR2 is SVGAGI. The CDR3 sequence is 13 residues long.

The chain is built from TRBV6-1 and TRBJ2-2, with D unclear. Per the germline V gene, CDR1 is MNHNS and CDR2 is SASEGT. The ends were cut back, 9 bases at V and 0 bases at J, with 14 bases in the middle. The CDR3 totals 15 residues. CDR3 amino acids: CASPNPSANTGELFF. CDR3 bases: TGTGCCAGTCCCAACCCGAGTGCGAACACCGGGGAGCTGTTTTTT.

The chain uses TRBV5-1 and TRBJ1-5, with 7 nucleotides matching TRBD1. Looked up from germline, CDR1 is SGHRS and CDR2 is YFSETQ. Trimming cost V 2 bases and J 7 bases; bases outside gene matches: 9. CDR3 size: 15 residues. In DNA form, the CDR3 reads TGCGCCAGCAGCTTTTTGGCAGGGGGTGGACAGCCCCAGCATTTT. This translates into CASSFLAGGGQPQHF.